The 5 T cell receptor beta chains presented below share a single source sample, sequenced in a study of T cell responses to AZD1222 COVID-19 vaccine. Data came from immunoSEQ multiplex PCR; TCRdb stores just in-frame clones and leaves some out. The table records 100,000 to 150,000 clones, 89% of them present only once. The source material was peripheral blood, sampled on day 0 of AZD1222 vaccination. These TCRs come from an adult in good health.

In this sample, this clone turned up a few times. The chain carries TRBV6-5 and TRBJ1-2; no definite D call. V dropped 7 bases and J dropped 8 bases, with 11 bases sitting between them. Germline-derived CDR1 and CDR2 are MNHEY and SVGAGI. The CDR3 is made up of 11 amino acids. The CDR3 reads CASNNGRGYTF. The CDR3, as DNA: TGTGCCAGCAATAATGGAAGGGGCTACACCTTC.

This chain connects TRBV19 to TRBJ2-1; D might be TRBD1 or TRBD2, each matching 5 bases. CDR3 length: 12 amino acids. With 5 bases removed from V and 7 bases from J, the gap between germline ends came to 9 bases. The germline V gene has CDR1 LNHDA and CDR2 SQIVND (reference sequence). CDR3 sequence reads: CASSPGRNEQFF. For the CDR3, the DNA is TGTGCCAGTAGTCCGGGGCGAAATGAGCAGTTCTTC.

The chain carries TRBV6-4 and TRBJ1-1; the D is unclear. Germline V gene sequence: CDR1 MRHNA, CDR2 SNTAGT. The CDR3 totals 13 residues. Trimming took 3 bases from V and 7 from J, leaving 12 bases between them. CDR3 amino acids: CASSESYTSEAFF. DNA of the CDR3: TGTGCCAGCAGTGAATCTTACACCAGTGAAGCTTTCTTT.

This rearrangement joins TRBV3-1 (or the pseudogene TRBV3-2) to TRBJ2-7; D call uncertain. V lost 5 bases to trimming and J lost 4 bases, with 9 bases between them. The CDR3 runs 12 residues. Looked up from germline, CDR1 is LGHDT and CDR2 is YNNKEL (reference sequence). The CDR3 DNA reads as TGTGCCAGCAGCTTGAATGAATACGAGCAGTACTTC. It translates to CASSLNEYEQYF.

The CDR3 protein is CASSYTGGAGGELFF. The CDR3 region has the DNA TGTGCCAGCAGTTACACAGGGGGCGCGGGCGGGGAGCTGTTTTTT. The V call is TRBV6-5, the J call TRBJ2-2; 9 positions agree with TRBD1. V lost 2 bases and J lost 7; bases outside the gene matches: 5. The germline gives CDR1 MNHEY, CDR2 SVGAGI. This CDR3 is built from 15 residues.